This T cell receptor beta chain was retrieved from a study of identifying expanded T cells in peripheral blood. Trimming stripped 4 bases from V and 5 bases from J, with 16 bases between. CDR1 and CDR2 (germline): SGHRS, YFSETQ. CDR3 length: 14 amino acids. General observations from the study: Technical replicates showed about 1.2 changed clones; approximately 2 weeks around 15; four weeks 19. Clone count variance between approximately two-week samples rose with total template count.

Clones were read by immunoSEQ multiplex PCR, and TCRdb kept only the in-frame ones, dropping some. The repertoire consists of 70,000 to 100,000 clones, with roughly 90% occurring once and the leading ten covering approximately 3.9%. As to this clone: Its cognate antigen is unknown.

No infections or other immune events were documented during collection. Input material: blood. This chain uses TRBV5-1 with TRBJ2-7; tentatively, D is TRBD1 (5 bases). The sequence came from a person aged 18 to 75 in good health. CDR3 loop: CASSTGPLGDEQYF. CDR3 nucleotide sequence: TGCGCCAGCAGCACTGGACCCTTAGGGGACGAGCAGTACTTC.